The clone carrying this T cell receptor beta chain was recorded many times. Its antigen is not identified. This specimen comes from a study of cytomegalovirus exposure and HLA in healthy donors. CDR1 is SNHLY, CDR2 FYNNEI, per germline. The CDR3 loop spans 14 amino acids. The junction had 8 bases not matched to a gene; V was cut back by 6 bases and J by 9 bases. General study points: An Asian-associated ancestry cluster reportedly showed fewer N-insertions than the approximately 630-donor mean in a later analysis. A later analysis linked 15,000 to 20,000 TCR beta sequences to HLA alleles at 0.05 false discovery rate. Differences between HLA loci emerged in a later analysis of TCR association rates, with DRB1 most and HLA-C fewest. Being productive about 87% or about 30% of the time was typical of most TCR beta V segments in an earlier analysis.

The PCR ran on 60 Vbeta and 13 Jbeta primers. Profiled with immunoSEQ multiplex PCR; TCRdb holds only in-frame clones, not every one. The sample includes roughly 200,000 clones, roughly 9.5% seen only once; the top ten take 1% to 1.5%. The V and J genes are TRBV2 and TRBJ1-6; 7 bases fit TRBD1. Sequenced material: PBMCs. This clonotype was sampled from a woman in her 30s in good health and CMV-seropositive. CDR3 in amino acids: CASRAGGTPSPLHF. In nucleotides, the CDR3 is TGTGCCAGCAGGGCAGGGGGGACCCCTTCACCCCTCCACTTT.